This is a list of T cell receptor beta chains from one sample in a study of T cell responses to AZD1222 COVID-19 vaccine. Clones were sequenced by immunoSEQ multiplex PCR, and TCRdb holds only the in-frame ones, with some missing. This sample yields 130,000 to 150,000 clones, of which approximately 91% are seen a single time; less than 2.5% belongs to the top ten. The sequenced sample was peripheral blood, obtained 28 days after the second AZD1222 dose. These receptors originate from an adult who received the AZD1222 COVID-19 vaccine. The conserved cysteine and the conserved F or W are not part of the CDR3 here.

v_gene	j_gene	CDR3aa
TRBV18	TRBJ1-2	ASSPQDAKGYGYT
TRBV18	TRBJ1-2	ASSPLSGGNYGYT
TRBV10-1	TRBJ2-1	ASSLDLSGHNEQF
TRBV9	TRBJ2-2	ASSVGWGTGELF
TRBV18	TRBJ1-3	ASSPPRTNTIY
TRBV2	TRBJ2-3	ASSTGTSGSTDTQY
TRBV5-1	TRBJ1-1	ASRAGTANTEAF
TRBV30	TRBJ1-2	AWSIKGGVYGYT
TRBV9	TRBJ2-1	ASSTALGSYNEQF
TRBV2	TRBJ2-7	ASSGQVLDSYEQY